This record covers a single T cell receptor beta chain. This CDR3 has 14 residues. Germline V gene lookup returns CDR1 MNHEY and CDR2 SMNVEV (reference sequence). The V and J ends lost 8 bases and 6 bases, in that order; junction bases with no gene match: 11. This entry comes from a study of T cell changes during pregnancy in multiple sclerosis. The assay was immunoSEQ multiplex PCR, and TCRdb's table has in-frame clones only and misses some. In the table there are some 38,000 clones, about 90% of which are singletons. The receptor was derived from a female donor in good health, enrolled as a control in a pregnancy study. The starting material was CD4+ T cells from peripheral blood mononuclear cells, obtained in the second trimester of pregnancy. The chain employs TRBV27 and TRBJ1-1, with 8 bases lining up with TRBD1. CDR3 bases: TGTGCCAGCGGCCCCCGACAGGGGAGGTCTGAAGCTTTCTTT. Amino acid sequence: CASGPRQGRSEAFF.